This TCR beta chain emerged from a study of blood T cell repertoires in COVID-19. Study information: Donors in the United States, Italy and Spain gave samples during acute or convalescent COVID-19. Sample material is recorded as cDNA or gDNA derived from T cells, B-cell-depleted T cells, or PBMCs.

Authors' processing steps: Reference gene primer amplification gave nucleated cell count estimates. The repertoire was sequenced with immunoSEQ multiplex PCR; TCRdb's copy has only in-frame clones and lacks some. The V and J calls and clone size come from that table; D and trimming were worked out from the DNA. The sample consists of under 100,000 clones, 85% of them appearing once. This clone appeared a few times. Germline CDR1 reads MNHEY; CDR2 reads SVGAGI. Trimming stripped 5 bases from V and 6 bases from J, with 13 bases between. This CDR3 has 13 amino acids. This chain uses TRBV6-5 with TRBJ1-1, with a weak D call TRBD1 (6 bases). The clonotype was recovered from a man at least 80 years old with active or convalescent COVID-19. Sequencing input: peripheral blood. The CDR3 is CASSTTGMAEAFF. The CDR3 DNA follows: TGTGCCAGCAGTACAACAGGGATGGCTGAAGCTTTCTTT.